Presented here are 17 T cell receptor beta chains from one specimen sequenced in a study of shared clonotypes between healthy human individuals. Assay: immunoSEQ multiplex PCR; the TCRdb copy retains only in-frame clones and omits some. The repertoire has around 1.1 million clones, 70% to 80% of them found once; the top ten carry about 0.94%. Source material: memory CD4+ T cells from PBMCs. Noted subset: CD45RA-negative fraction. The receptors come from a man between 18 and 29 years old in good health. Some clones in this sample may be carry-over from other donors' samples.

V gene TRBV28 combines with J gene TRBJ1-5; 9 bases are shared with TRBD1. The trim removed 6 bases at V and 7 bases at J, leaving 7 bases unmatched. The CDR3 sequence is 14 residues long. CDR1 is MDHEN and CDR2 is SYDVKM in the germline V gene. The CDR3 DNA is TGTGCCAGCAGCGACAGACAGGGGGGGCAGCCCCAGCATTTT. This codes for CASSDRQGGQPQHF.

In regard to this clone: A single base separates this from a much larger clone, so it may be a read error. The CDR3 sequence is CASSLALNTEAFF. The CDR3 DNA reads TGTGCCAGCAGCTTAGCGCTGAACACTGAAGCTTTCTTT. This chain connects TRBV7-2 to TRBJ1-1, with D hard to call. V shed 0 bases and J shed 0 bases, with 2 bases lying between them. Germline V gene lookup returns CDR1 SGHTA and CDR2 FQGNSA. There are 13 residues in the CDR3.

This chain joins TRBV6-5 and TRBJ2-7; D gene ambiguous. Germline CDR1 is MNHEY and CDR2 is SVGAGI. Trimming cost V 0 bases and J 5 bases, with 8 bases left between them. The CDR3 spans 13 residues. The CDR3 sequence: CASSYSNGDEQYF. In DNA form, the CDR3 reads TGTGCCAGCAGTTACTCGAACGGAGACGAGCAGTACTTC.

The V call is TRBV5-1, the J call TRBJ2-5; D is possibly TRBD1 (6 bases). The V end lost 4 bases, the J end lost 5 bases, and 15 bases lay between the germline ends. This CDR3 spans 14 amino acids. Germline V gives CDR1 SGHRS, CDR2 YFSETQ. The CDR3 coding sequence is TGCGCCAGCAGCCCAACTACAGGGCAGGAGACCCAGTACTTC. Residues: CASSPTTGQETQYF.

This clone appeared many times. CDR3 coding DNA: TGTGCCAGCAGGGGGACCAGAGCCCAGCATTTT. Translating gives CASRGTRAQHF. The V and J genes are TRBV28 and TRBJ1-5; D might be TRBD1 (5 bases). The CDR3 spans 11 residues. CDR1 is MDHEN, CDR2 SYDVKM, per germline. Trimming left V 6 bases short and J 11 bases short, with 11 bases between.

The chain links TRBV5-6 to TRBJ1-2, with 7 bases fitting TRBD1. With V trimmed by 4 bases and J by 4 bases, 10 bases remained unmatched. Per the germline V gene, CDR1 is SGHDT and CDR2 is YYEEEE. This CDR3 contains 15 residues. CDR3 sequence (DNA): TGTGCCAGCAGCGAGACAGGGCGGGCCATCTATGGCTACACCTTC. Translating it yields CASSETGRAIYGYTF.

The chain couples TRBV30 to TRBJ1-4, with D maybe TRBD1 (6 bases). Germline V gene sequence: CDR1 GTSNPN, CDR2 SVGIG (reference sequence). There are 17 residues in the CDR3. V lost 3 bases and J 7 bases, leaving 24 bases between the germline ends. CDR3 coding DNA: TGTGCCTGGAGAACCGCTGTGTGGGCAGGGGCCCCTGAAAAACTGTTTTTT. Translated: CAWRTAVWAGAPEKLFF.

This rearrangement joins TRBV5-1 to TRBJ2-5; the match to TRBD1 covers 10 bases. Per the germline V gene, CDR1 is SGHRS and CDR2 is YFSETQ. J gave up 4 bases and V 0 bases, and 6 bases lay outside the gene matches. CDR3 length equals 16 residues. The CDR3, as DNA: TGCGCCAGCAGCTTGGCAGGACAGGGGGTTTCAGAGACCCAGTACTTC. Translated: CASSLAGQGVSETQYF.

The chain is built from TRBV7-2 and TRBJ2-7; D remains ambiguous. Trimming removed 0 bases at V and 0 bases at J, with 9 bases between. The CDR3 covers 15 residues. Germline values: CDR1 SGHTA, CDR2 FQGNSA. This CDR3 reads CASSLAPLNSYEQYF. CDR3 nucleotide sequence: TGTGCCAGCAGCTTAGCCCCCCTAAACTCCTACGAGCAGTACTTC.

This sequence joins TRBV5-1 and TRBJ2-3; 8 bases are a match to TRBD2. This CDR3 is 16 amino acids long. Germline values: CDR1 SGHRS, CDR2 YFSETQ. The trim removed 1 base at V and 2 bases at J, leaving 6 bases unmatched. The CDR3 DNA reads as TGCGCCAGCAGCTTGACTAGCGGAACACTCACAGATACGCAGTATTTT. Translated: CASSLTSGTLTDTQYF.

This clone was counted at least ten times. Other DNA sequences of this sample code for an identical CDR3. The gene calls are TRBV5-1 and TRBJ1-1, with D possibly TRBD1 on 6 matching bases. The CDR3 covers 13 residues. V lost 4 bases and J lost 1, with 8 bases in between. Germline V lookup: CDR1 SGHRS, CDR2 YFSETQ. This chain's CDR3 is CASSRDTNTEAFF. The CDR3 nucleotides read TGCGCCAGCAGCAGGGACACGAACACTGAAGCTTTCTTT.

The chain has TRBV2 and TRBJ2-7, with a weak D call TRBD1 (6 bases). The ends were cut back, 6 bases at V and 5 bases at J, with 17 bases in the middle. Germline values: CDR1 SNHLY, CDR2 FYNNEI. The CDR3 is 14 amino acids. The CDR3 DNA is TGTGCCAGCAGCATCAGGGGCTCGGACGACGAGCAGTACTTC. It yields the protein CASSIRGSDDEQYF.

The rearrangement uses TRBV15 and TRBJ2-6; D gene unclear. The CDR3 runs 15 residues. Trimming left V 3 bases short and J 3 bases short, with 9 bases between. From germline, CDR1 is LNHNV and CDR2 YYDKDF (reference sequence). CDR3 in DNA: TGTGCCACCAGCAGTTCACTCGGTGGGGCCAACGTCCTGACTTTC. It translates to CATSSSLGGANVLTF. Together with reference TRBV15 and TRBJ2-6, the CDR3 gives the full variable domain: DAMVIQNPRYQVTQFGKPVTLSCSQTLNHNVMYWYQQKSSQAPKLLFHYYDKDFNNEADTPDNFQSRRPNTSFCFLDIRSPGLGDTAMYLCATSSSLGGANVLTFGAGSRLTVL.

The chain carries TRBV5-6 and TRBJ1-2, with D unresolved. This CDR3 has 13 residues. The V end lost 0 bases, the J end lost 6 bases, and 9 bases lay between the germline ends. Germline CDR1 is SGHDT and CDR2 is YYEEEE. CDR3 nucleotide sequence: TGTGCCAGCAGCTTGGGGGTGTCCCATGGCTACACCTTC. Amino acids: CASSLGVSHGYTF.

With respect to this clone: A much larger clone is a single base away; this may be a read error. The rearrangement uses TRBV25-1 and TRBJ1-4; D is unclear. CDR3 length: 10 residues. Trimming pared 3 bases from V and 8 bases from J, leaving 1 base between. The germline CDR1 and CDR2 sequences are MGHDK and SYGVNS. Here the CDR3 DNA reads TGTGCCAGCAGTGAGGAAAAACTGTTTTTT. As protein: CASSEEKLFF. The complete variable domain, with remaining parts taken from reference TRBV25-1 and TRBJ1-4, reads EADIYQTPRYLVIGTGKKITLECSQTMGHDKMYWYQQDPGMELHLIHYSYGVNSTEKGDLSSESTVSRIRTEHFPLTLESARPSHTSQYLCASSEEKLFFGSGTQLSVL.

The J gene is TRBJ1-3, the V gene TRBV28; D is possibly TRBD1 (5 bases). This CDR3 is built from 16 residues. Looked up from germline, CDR1 is MDHEN and CDR2 is SYDVKM. V dropped 3 bases and J dropped 2 bases, with 14 bases sitting between them. This chain's CDR3 is CASSLVAGYPGNTIYF. CDR3 coding DNA: TGTGCCAGCAGTTTGGTAGCAGGGTACCCTGGAAACACCATATATTTT.

The table lists this clone with a few counts. The V gene is TRBV28, the J gene TRBJ2-7; 8 bases map to TRBD1. The ends lost 7 bases at V and 7 bases at J; junction bases unmatched: 9. The germline V gene encodes CDR1 MDHEN and CDR2 SYDVKM. The length of the CDR3 is 13 residues. The CDR3 sequence is CASMRQGAEEQYF. CDR3 DNA sequence: TGTGCCAGCATGAGGCAGGGGGCGGAAGAGCAGTACTTC.